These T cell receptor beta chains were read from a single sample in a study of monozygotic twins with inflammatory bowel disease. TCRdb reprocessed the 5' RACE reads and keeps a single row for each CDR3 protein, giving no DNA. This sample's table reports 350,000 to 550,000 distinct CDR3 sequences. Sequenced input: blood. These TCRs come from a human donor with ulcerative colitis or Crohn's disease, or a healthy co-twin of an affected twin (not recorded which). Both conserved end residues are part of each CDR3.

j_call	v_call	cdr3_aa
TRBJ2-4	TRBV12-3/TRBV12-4	CASSPGTEKNIQYF
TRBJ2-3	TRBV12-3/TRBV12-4	CASSFGGATDTQYF
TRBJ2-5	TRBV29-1	CSGLDYRQETQYF
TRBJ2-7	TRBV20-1	CSFTGRASYEQYF
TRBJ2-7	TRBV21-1	CASSKTSGSSYEQYF
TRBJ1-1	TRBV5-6	CASSLAVTRVRNTEAFF
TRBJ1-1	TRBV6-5	CASSSELGRTEAFF
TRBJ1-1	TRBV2	CASTYQGGTEAFF
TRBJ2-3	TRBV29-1	CSVDQPSGRSTDTQYF
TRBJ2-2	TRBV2	CASSEVAGGTGELFF
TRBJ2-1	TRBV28	CASSLLTGPKFF
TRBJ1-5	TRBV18	CASSPTGVSNQPQHF
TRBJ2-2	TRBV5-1	CASSFRDTSTGELFF
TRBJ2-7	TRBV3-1	CASSQAHEQYF
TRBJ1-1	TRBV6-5	CASSYQGNTEAFF
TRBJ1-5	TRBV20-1	CSARDKGAARRQPQHF
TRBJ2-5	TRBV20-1	CSASWPSVEETQYF
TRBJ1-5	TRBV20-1	CSAVDGGYNQPQHF